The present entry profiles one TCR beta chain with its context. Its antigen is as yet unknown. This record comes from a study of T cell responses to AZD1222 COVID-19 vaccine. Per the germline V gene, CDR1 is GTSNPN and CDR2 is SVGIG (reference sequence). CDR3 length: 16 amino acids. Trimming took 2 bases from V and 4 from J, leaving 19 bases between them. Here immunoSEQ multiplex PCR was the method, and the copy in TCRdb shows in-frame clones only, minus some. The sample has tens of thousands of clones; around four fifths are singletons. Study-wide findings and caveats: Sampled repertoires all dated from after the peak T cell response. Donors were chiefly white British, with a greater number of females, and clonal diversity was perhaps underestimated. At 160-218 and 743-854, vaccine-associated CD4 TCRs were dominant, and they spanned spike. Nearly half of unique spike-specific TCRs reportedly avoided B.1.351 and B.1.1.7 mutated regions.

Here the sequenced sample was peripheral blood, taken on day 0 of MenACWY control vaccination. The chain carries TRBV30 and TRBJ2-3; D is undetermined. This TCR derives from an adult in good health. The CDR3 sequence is CAWSPKLLEAPDTQYF. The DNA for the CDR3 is TGTGCCTGGAGTCCAAAACTCCTCGAAGCCCCAGATACGCAGTATTTT.